The clone carrying this T cell receptor beta chain is a singleton in its sample. Antigen specificity is unknown. In TCRdb, the reads were re-called with MiXCR into one record per CDR3 protein. Here the sample spans 750,000 to 900,000 distinct CDR3 sequences, around 29% being singletons. This specimen belongs to a study of T cell repertoires in cytomegalovirus infection. Study-wide findings and caveats: Ex vivo, HLA-C-restricted CMV-specific TCR beta clonotypes prevailed over the rest of the response.

The material sequenced was cultured CD8+ T cells from PBMCs, taken from culture after CMV antigen stimulation. This receptor was identified in a human donor in good health (CMV status not recorded). Some clones in this sample may be carry-over from other donors' samples.

This chain's CDR3 is CASSAGLDRLYNEQFF. The CDR3, as DNA: TGTGCCAGCAGCGCGGGCCTAGACAGGCTTTACAATGAGCAGTTCTTC. J is TRBJ2-1 and V is TRBV5-4, with D possibly matching TRBD1 (6 bases). Germline V lookup: CDR1 SGHNT, CDR2 YYREEE (reference sequence). Trimming stripped 4 bases from V and 4 bases from J, with 18 bases between. The CDR3 sequence is 16 residues long.